These 18 T cell receptor beta chains originate from one sample sequenced in a study of CD8 T cells in ankylosing spondylitis. Study observations and caveats: Ankylosing spondylitis blood seemed to carry a telltale TCR beta motif made of under ten highly homologous variants.

These receptors have no identified antigens. Each CDR3 protein is one row after TCRdb ran MiXCR on the 5' RACE reads. The table records roughly 700,000 distinct CDR3 sequences, around 19% of them present only once. Sequencing was done on a sample of blood, either unsorted or a sorted T cell fraction (not recorded which). The source of these receptors is a male donor with ankylosing spondylitis.

The rearrangement links TRBV14 to TRBJ2-2, with TRBD2 matching over 14 bases. After removal of 8 bases from V and 5 bases from J, the junction contained 1 base not matched to a gene. The CDR3 is made up of 14 amino acids. CDR1 SGHDN and CDR2 FVKESK come from the germline V gene. The CDR3 DNA is TGTGCCAGCGGACTAGCGGGAGGAACCGGGGAGCTGTTTTTT. Protein: CASGLAGGTGELFF. Using reference TRBV14 and TRBJ2-2 for the parts outside the CDR3, the full variable domain is EAGVTQFPSHSVIEKGQTVTLRCDPISGHDNLYWYRRVMGKEIKFLLHFVKESKQDESGMPNNRFLAERTGGTYSTLKVQPAELEDSGVYFCASGLAGGTGELFFGEGSRLTVL.

This clonotype has more than one count but fewer than ten. The chain has TRBV5-1 and TRBJ2-5; D possibly corresponds to TRBD2 (5 bases). From germline, CDR1 is SGHRS and CDR2 YFSETQ. The CDR3 has 14 residues. Trimming shortened V by 4 bases and J by 1 base, and 11 bases separated the two germline ends. In nucleotides, the CDR3 is TGCGCCAGCAGCATCGAGCGGAGCCAAGAGACCCAGTACTTC. Amino acids: CASSIERSQETQYF.

This clonotype was counted between two and nine times. The genes are TRBV13 and TRBJ2-7, with 9 bases matching TRBD2. The CDR3 loop spans 15 amino acids. Trimming cost V 3 bases and J 5 bases; bases outside gene matches: 8. Germline V gene lookup returns CDR1 PRHDT and CDR2 FYEKMQ (reference sequence). The CDR3 is CASSLGASGIDEQYF. CDR3 DNA: TGTGCCAGCAGCTTGGGGGCTAGCGGGATCGACGAGCAGTACTTC.

In regard to this clonotype: One junction end disagrees with the germline gene, perhaps due to a read error. This chain links TRBV5-1 with TRBJ2-7, with a possible D match to TRBD2 (5 bases). Germline V lookup: CDR1 SGHRS, CDR2 YFSETQ. CDR3 length equals 14 residues. The CDR3 DNA is TGCGCCGGCAGCTTCGGGGTACCCTCCTACGAGCAGTACTTC. Amino acid sequence: CAGSFGVPSYEQYF.

This chain links TRBV10-3 with TRBJ1-2; 9 bases fit TRBD1. The CDR3 length is 13 residues. With 7 bases clipped from V and 3 bases from J, the junction kept 3 bases outside the gene matches. Germline V gene lookup returns CDR1 ENHRY and CDR2 SYGVKD. The CDR3 region is CAITRQGDYGYTF. As DNA, the CDR3 is TGTGCCATCACCCGACAGGGGGACTATGGCTACACCTTC.

This clonotype came up a few times. The rearrangement joins TRBV11-1 to TRBJ2-7; 7 bases map to TRBD1. Per the germline V gene, CDR1 is SGHAT and CDR2 is FQDESV (reference sequence). V gave up 11 bases and J gave up 3 bases; unmatched junction bases: 25. The CDR3 length is 18 residues. The chain's CDR3 is CASGRYTAVGQKIYEQYF. Here the CDR3 DNA reads TGTGCCTCCGGGCGGTATACGGCCGTGGGACAGAAAATCTACGAGCAGTACTTC.

This clonotype was picked up one time. CDR3 sequence (DNA): TGTGCCAGCAGTTACGCCTCCGGTGGAGTGGAGACCCAGTACTTC. Translation: CASSYASGGVETQYF. The J gene is TRBJ2-5, the V gene TRBV6-5; D unclear. Germline values: CDR1 MNHEY, CDR2 SVGAGI. The CDR3 totals 15 residues. Deletions cut 2 bases from V and 5 bases from J, with 15 bases between.

The chain employs TRBV27 and TRBJ1-2, with a tentative D call TRBD1 (5 bases). CDR1 MNHEY and CDR2 SMNVEV come from the germline V gene (reference sequence). The CDR3 covers 14 residues. V lost 0 bases and J 8 bases, leaving 13 bases between the germline ends. As DNA, the CDR3 is TGTGCCAGCAGTTTATCGAACGGGGCTGGCGGCTACACCTTC. This gives the protein CASSLSNGAGGYTF.

In regard to this clonotype: A read error may explain this, as a much larger clone is one base away. The rearrangement joins TRBV12-3 or TRBV12-4 to TRBJ2-2; no definite D call. This CDR3 is built from 12 residues. V lost 1 base, J lost 7 bases, and 4 bases lay in between. The CDR3 sequence: CASSLDFGELFF. DNA of the CDR3: TGTGCCAGCAGTTTAGATTTCGGGGAGCTGTTTTTT.

This clonotype was seen a few times. The chain carries TRBV5-1 and TRBJ2-3, with 10 positions matching TRBD2. Per the germline V gene, CDR1 is SGHRS and CDR2 is YFSETQ. Germline trimming cut 2 bases from V and 6 bases from J; bases unmatched to any gene: 12. This CDR3 has 17 residues. CDR3 nucleotides: TGCGCCAGCAGCTTTGGGCTAGCGGGAGAGACACGGGATACGCAGTATTTT. Protein: CASSFGLAGETRDTQYF.

The chain combines TRBV5-1 with TRBJ2-7, with 9 bases aligning to TRBD2. J lost 7 bases, V lost 3 bases, and 11 bases had no gene match. Germline V CDR1 and CDR2: SGHRS, YFSETQ. This CDR3 region has 15 residues. CDR3 residues: CASSWLSGGTGEQYF. CDR3 nucleotide sequence: TGCGCCAGCAGCTGGCTAAGCGGGGGGACTGGGGAGCAGTACTTC.

The chain couples TRBV12-3 or TRBV12-4 to TRBJ2-1; 7 bases line up with TRBD2. Trimming at V came to 6 bases and at J to 9 bases, leaving 11 bases not matched to a gene. This CDR3 comprises 14 residues. This CDR3 is CASSTRGAGSEQFF. CDR3 DNA: TGTGCCAGCAGCACCCGGGGAGCGGGGAGTGAGCAGTTCTTC.

There are a few counts of this clonotype. The chain carries TRBV12-3 or TRBV12-4 and TRBJ2-2; 10 bases agree with TRBD1. This CDR3 region has 16 residues. V shed 4 bases, J shed 3 bases, and the junction held 5 bases outside the gene matches. CDR3 coding DNA: TGTGCCAGCAGTTCTAGTGGGACAGGGGACACCGGGGAGCTGTTTTTT. It is translated as CASSSSGTGDTGELFF.

The chain uses TRBV9 and TRBJ2-2; tentatively, D is TRBD1 (5 bases). The CDR3 sequence is 17 residues long. Trimming removed 0 bases at V and 6 bases at J, with 18 bases between. Germline lookup yields CDR1 SGDLS and CDR2 YYNGEE. The CDR3 reads CASSVVPLDTTAGELFF. DNA for the CDR3: TGTGCCAGCAGCGTAGTCCCTTTGGACACTACCGCCGGGGAGCTGTTTTTT.

This clonotype was seen a handful of times. The genes are TRBV4-1 and TRBJ1-6; no clear D. The germline gives CDR1 MGHRA, CDR2 YSYEKL. This CDR3 is 16 amino acids long. V was shortened by 0 bases and J by 5 bases, with 11 bases between the two germline ends. The DNA of the CDR3 is TGCGCCAGCAGCCAAGAAACGGCATTAAATAATTCACCCCTCCACTTT. Its translation: CASSQETALNNSPLHF.

This clonotype was detected a few times. The rearrangement joins TRBV4-3 to TRBJ2-7; no clear D. The ends were cut back, 0 bases at V and 3 bases at J, with 9 bases in the middle. The CDR3 totals 14 residues. Germline loops: CDR1 LGHNA, CDR2 YSLEER. The CDR3 DNA sequence: TGCGCCAGCAGCCAAGACCGACTTCTCTACGAGCAGTACTTC. This gives the protein CASSQDRLLYEQYF.

J is TRBJ2-5 and V is TRBV18, with 11 nucleotides matching TRBD2. The germline gives CDR1 KGHSH, CDR2 LQKENI. The CDR3 loop spans 15 amino acids. Trimming at V came to 2 bases and at J to 1 base, leaving 0 bases not matched to a gene. The CDR3 bases are TGTGCCAGCTCACCAACTAGCGGGAGCCAAGAGACCCAGTACTTC. This codes for CASSPTSGSQETQYF.

The rearrangement joins TRBV6-1 to TRBJ1-4; no definite D call. The CDR3 has 13 residues. CDR1 and CDR2 from the germline V gene are MNHNS and SASEGT. V lost 7 bases, J lost 7 bases, and 13 bases lay in between. CDR3 sequence: CASIRVPGEKLFF. CDR3 coding DNA: TGTGCCAGCATACGAGTTCCGGGTGAAAAACTGTTTTTT.